The rows below give T cell receptor beta chains drawn from one sample of a study of blood T cell repertoires in COVID-19. Sequenced by immunoSEQ multiplex PCR; TCRdb stores in-frame clones only, minus some. There are approximately 300,000 clones in the sample; almost 90% occur only once, and around 11% lies in the top ten. The sample taken for sequencing was peripheral blood. The source of these receptors is a woman aged 25 to 39 with COVID-19, enrolled during active disease. The CDR3 runs from the conserved cysteine through the conserved F or W. D genes are given only for firm matches. For some rows the clone size is stated as once, few or many, or as a class when expanded; others skip it.

D	size	V	J	DNA	CDR3
-	-	TRBV7-2	TRBJ2-7	TGTGCCAGCAGCTTTACAGGGGAGGCCTACGAGCAGTACTTC	CASSFTGEAYEQYF
TRBD2	-	TRBV5-4	TRBJ2-1	TGTGCCAGCAGCGGACTAGCGGGTGTACAGAATGAGCAGTTCTTC	CASSGLAGVQNEQFF
-	-	TRBV27	TRBJ2-1	TGTGCCAGCAGTTCCGGGAGAGGGTGGGACAATGAGCAGTTCTTC	CASSSGRGWDNEQFF
TRBD2	-	TRBV2	TRBJ2-3	TGTGCCAGCAGTGAAGCGCATGGGCGGGAGGGCCTCACAGATACGCAGTATTTT	CASSEAHGREGLTDTQYF
-	-	TRBV10-3	TRBJ1-1	TGTGCCATCAGTTTTGGAGGGCAGGACACTGAAGCTTTCTTT	CAISFGGQDTEAFF
-	-	TRBV4-3	TRBJ2-7	TGCGCCAGCAGCCAAGAGATCGGGAGTTACGAGCAGTACTTC	CASSQEIGSYEQYF
-	-	TRBV5-4	TRBJ1-2	TGTGCCAGCAGCTTGTGGGCAGGGCCCAACTATGGCTACACCTTC	CASSLWAGPNYGYTF
TRBD2	once	TRBV27	TRBJ2-7	TGTGCCAGCAGTTTAGCGCCGAGCGGGAACGAGCAGTACTTC	CASSLAPSGNEQYF
-	-	TRBV9	TRBJ2-2	TGTGCCAGCAGCGTAACAAGCGGTACGAACACCGGGGAGCTGTTTTTT	CASSVTSGTNTGELFF
TRBD1	-	TRBV4-1	TRBJ2-7	TGCGCCAGCAGCCCCCAAACCGGGACAGGCCGTTACTACGAGCAGTACTTC	CASSPQTGTGRYYEQYF
-	-	TRBV3-1/TRBV3-2	TRBJ2-7	TGTGCCAGCAGCATCGGGGGAGCCTCCTACGAGCAGTACTTC	CASSIGGASYEQYF
TRBD2	-	TRBV5-5	TRBJ2-7	TGTGCCAGCAGCTTGGGGCTAGCGGCCTCCTACGAGCAGTACTTC	CASSLGLAASYEQYF
TRBD1	-	TRBV19	TRBJ2-6	TGTGCCAGTAGCAGCACAGGGGGCTCTGGGGCCAACGTCCTGACTTTC	CASSSTGGSGANVLTF
TRBD1	-	TRBV29-1	TRBJ2-2	TGCAGCGTTGAAGATCTTCAGGGACAGGGTAGTACCGGGGAGCTGTTTTTT	CSVEDLQGQGSTGELFF
TRBD1	-	TRBV2	TRBJ1-2	TGTGCCAGCAGTGAAGCGCAGGGGGGCTCCTATGGCTACACCTTC	CASSEAQGGSYGYTF
-	-	TRBV5-6	TRBJ2-5	TGTGCCAGCAGCCGGGACTTCTTCGGGGAGACCCAGTACTTC	CASSRDFFGETQYF
-	-	TRBV6-2/TRBV6-3	TRBJ2-2	TGTGCCAGCAGCGCTCGGGGCACCGGGGAGCTGTTTTTT	CASSARGTGELFF
TRBD1	-	TRBV5-5	TRBJ1-2	TGTGCCAGCAGCTTGTGGTTACGAGTGTTAGGGGGCGATGGCTACACCTTC	CASSLWLRVLGGDGYTF
-	-	TRBV7-2	TRBJ1-1	TGTGCCAGCAGCTCCCAGGGGAACACTGAAGCTTTCTTT	CASSSQGNTEAFF
TRBD1	-	TRBV5-1	TRBJ2-7	TGCGCCAGCAGCTTGGTTGGGGGACAGAACTACGAGCAGTACTTC	CASSLVGGQNYEQYF
TRBD2	-	TRBV10-3	TRBJ2-7	TGTGCCATCAGGGCCTTGGGACTAGCGGGAGACGAGCAGTACTTC	CAIRALGLAGDEQYF
-	once	TRBV28	TRBJ1-1	TGTGCCAGCAGTTTATTTAGTAGGGAGTGGGAAGCTTTCTTT	CASSLFSREWEAFF
TRBD1	-	TRBV7-9	TRBJ1-5	TGTGCCAGCAGCTTAGTTGCAGGGGGATGGAGCAATCAGCCCCAGCATTTT	CASSLVAGGWSNQPQHF
TRBD2	-	TRBV19	TRBJ2-7	TGTGCCAGTAGTCCGGAGGCGCGCGCGGGAGGCCCGGGGGGCTACGAGCAGTACTTC	CASSPEARAGGPGGYEQYF
-	-	TRBV12-5	TRBJ2-7	TGTGCTAGTGGTTTGCTCCGGTTGGTCGACAGATACGAGCAGTACTTC	CASGLLRLVDRYEQYF
-	once	TRBV19	TRBJ2-2	TGTGCCAGTAGTAAGGGACAGAACACCGGGGAGCTGTTTTTT	CASSKGQNTGELFF
-	-	TRBV2	TRBJ1-1	TGTGCCAGCTCCCGGGTCATGAACACTGAAGCTTTCTTT	CASSRVMNTEAFF